Listed here are 27 T cell receptor beta chains from one sample, sequenced in a study of T cell repertoires in cytomegalovirus infection. TCRdb ran MiXCR on the reads and lists one entry per CDR3 protein. The table includes around 350,000 distinct CDR3 sequences, over 15% detected once. Sequencing input: PBMCs. The source of these receptors is a human donor in good health (CMV status not recorded). Some clones in this sample may be carry-over from other donors' samples.

In this sample, this clonotype turned up a few times. The chain employs TRBV7-7 and TRBJ2-2, with TRBD2 matching 8 bases. The CDR3 runs 12 residues. Unmatched junction bases numbered 2, after V lost 8 bases and J lost 6 bases. From germline, CDR1 is SSHAT and CDR2 FNYEAQ (reference sequence). The CDR3 bases are TGTGCCAGCGCGGGGGGCCCCGGGGAGCTGTTTTTT. This codes for CASAGGPGELFF.

The chain joins TRBV5-1 to TRBJ1-2, with D possibly TRBD1 on 5 matching bases. Trimming removed 0 bases at V and 0 bases at J, with 12 bases between. The CDR3 loop spans 16 amino acids. Germline loops: CDR1 SGHRS, CDR2 YFSETQ. This CDR3 reads CASSLDPGVANYGYTF. DNA for the CDR3: TGCGCCAGCAGCTTGGACCCGGGGGTGGCTAACTATGGCTACACCTTC.

This clonotype was detected only a few times. CDR3 amino acids: CASYTAYYGYTF. As DNA, the CDR3 is TGTGCCAGCTACACAGCGTACTATGGCTACACCTTC. The J gene is TRBJ1-2, the V gene TRBV25-1; no clear D. Germline V lookup: CDR1 MGHDK, CDR2 SYGVNS. The CDR3 consists of 12 residues. V was trimmed by 8 bases and J by 3 bases, leaving 10 bases between them.

This clonotype was observed many times. This chain links TRBV7-2 with TRBJ2-2; D gene unclear. Germline CDR1 and CDR2: SGHTA and FQGNSA. CDR3 size: 15 residues. Trimming pared 3 bases from V and 7 bases from J, leaving 15 bases between. CDR3 nucleotide sequence: TGTGCCAGCAGCTTCCGGCCTAGTCACTACGGGGAGCTGTTTTTT. It encodes CASSFRPSHYGELFF.

This clonotype was picked up a small number of times. The CDR3 coding sequence is TGTGCCAGCAGGGGGGGGGACATTAACACCGGGGAGCTGTTTTTT. Its translation is CASRGGDINTGELFF. The chain employs TRBV28 and TRBJ2-2; D possibly corresponds to TRBD2 (7 bases). Germline CDR1 and CDR2: MDHEN and SYDVKM. This CDR3 has 15 residues. The V end lost 6 bases, the J end lost 2 bases, and 13 bases lay between the germline ends.

At least ten counts were recorded for this clonotype. This rearrangement joins TRBV7-2 to TRBJ2-7; 9 bases agree with TRBD2. The CDR3 has 14 amino acids. After removal of 5 bases from V and 1 base from J, the junction contained 3 bases not matched to a gene. Germline V gene data show CDR1 as SGHTA and CDR2 as FQGNSA. For the CDR3, the DNA is TGTGCCAGCAGCCCGACTAGCGGATCCTACGAGCAGTACTTC. Translating gives CASSPTSGSYEQYF.

This clonotype was recorded many times. CDR3 DNA: TGTGCCAGCAGCCCATACCGGGGCTCCTACAATGAGCAGTTCTTC. It encodes CASSPYRGSYNEQFF. The genes are TRBV7-2 and TRBJ2-1, with a possible D match to TRBD2 (5 bases). Germline assignment: CDR1 SGHTA and CDR2 FQGNSA. V lost 5 bases and J 0 bases, leaving 11 bases between the germline ends. CDR3 length: 15 residues.

This clonotype was counted ten times or more. This rearrangement joins TRBV12-3 or TRBV12-4 to TRBJ1-5; no clear D gene. Trimming took 5 bases from V and 0 from J, leaving 8 bases between them. This CDR3 has 14 residues. In nucleotides, the CDR3 is TGTGCCAGCAGTGTCAGCGATAGCAATCAGCCCCAGCATTTT. It yields the protein CASSVSDSNQPQHF.

The rearrangement uses TRBV20-1 and TRBJ2-7, with D possibly being TRBD1 (6 bases). Deletions cut 5 bases from V and 5 bases from J, with 22 bases between. This CDR3 spans 15 amino acids. CDR1 and CDR2 (germline): DFQATT, SNEGSKA (reference sequence). Here the CDR3 reads CSAQHGGQSIHEQYF. DNA for the CDR3: TGCAGTGCTCAACACGGCGGACAGTCGATCCACGAGCAGTACTTC.

About this clonotype itself: A single base separates this from a much larger clone, so it may be a read error. The chain is built from TRBV7-2 and TRBJ2-3; 10 positions match TRBD1. The CDR3 has 16 residues. Trimming removed 0 bases from V and 4 bases from J; junction bases left unmatched: 4. Germline CDR1 reads SGHTA; CDR2 reads FQGNSA. The CDR3 nucleotides are TGTGCCAGCAGCTTAGCGGGACAGGGGTGGTCAGATACGCAGTATTTT. It codes for CASSLAGQGWSDTQYF.

This clonotype appeared many times. This chain connects TRBV7-2 to TRBJ1-1, with D possibly TRBD1 on 5 matching bases. Germline V gene lookup returns CDR1 SGHTA and CDR2 FQGNSA. V was trimmed by 1 base and J by 5 bases, leaving 11 bases between them. This CDR3 is 14 amino acids long. The CDR3 is CASSLGGGVTEAFF. CDR3 nucleotides: TGTGCCAGCAGCTTAGGTGGAGGGGTAACTGAAGCTTTCTTT.

In regard to this clonotype: A much more abundant neighbour one base away suggests this may be a read error. The chain combines TRBV3-1 with TRBJ1-1, with TRBD1 as a possible D gene (5 bases). The CDR3 is 13 amino acids. Germline CDR1 LGHDT, CDR2 YNNKEL (reference sequence). The ends were cut back, 3 bases at V and 1 base at J, with 6 bases in the middle. CDR3 sequence: CASSHGTNTEAFF. As DNA, the CDR3 is TGTGCCAGCAGCCATGGGACGAACACTGAAGCTTTCTTT.

In this sample, this clonotype turned up many times. This chain joins TRBV7-8 and TRBJ1-5; TRBD1 matches 7 bases. Looked up from germline, CDR1 is SGHVS and CDR2 is FQNEAQ. The CDR3 has 15 amino acids. The V gene end was trimmed by 5 bases and the J gene end by 7 bases; junction bases not matched to a gene: 11. This CDR3 reads CASSRLQGPSQPQHF. CDR3 DNA sequence: TGTGCCAGCAGCCGTTTACAGGGGCCAAGCCAGCCCCAGCATTTT. The full variable domain, with the rest looked up from reference TRBV7-8 and TRBJ1-5, is GAGVSQSPRYKVAKRGQDVALRCDPISGHVSLFWYQQALGQGPEFLTYFQNEAQLDKSGLPSDRFFAERPEGSVSTLKIQRTQQEDSAVYLCASSRLQGPSQPQHFGDGTRLSIL.

J is TRBJ2-7 and V is TRBV10-3; D is perhaps TRBD1 (6 bases). Per the germline V gene, CDR1 is ENHRY and CDR2 is SYGVKD. Trimming left V 4 bases short and J 6 bases short, with 10 bases between. The CDR3 is 12 amino acids. CDR3 DNA: TGTGCCATCAGTGGACAGGATCGCGAGCAGTACTTC. Translation: CAISGQDREQYF.

This clonotype was detected many times. V and J are TRBV2 and TRBJ2-5; TRBD1 is a possible D gene (5 bases). Germline assignment: CDR1 SNHLY and CDR2 FYNNEI. The CDR3 covers 14 residues. The V end was cut by 2 bases, the J end by 1 base, with 8 bases between. The CDR3 coding sequence is TGTGCCAGCAGTGAACAGGGTGGCCAAGAGACCCAGTACTTC. It specifies CASSEQGGQETQYF.

In this sample, this clonotype turned up a few times. The chain is built from TRBV7-9 and TRBJ2-2, with 8 bases fitting TRBD2. Unmatched junction bases numbered 9, after V lost 8 bases and J lost 7 bases. CDR3 length: 14 amino acids. Germline V gene lookup returns CDR1 SEHNR and CDR2 FQNEAQ (reference sequence). DNA for the CDR3: TGTGCCAGCCCAGCGGGAGTCAGGAACGGGGAGCTGTTTTTT. Translating gives CASPAGVRNGELFF. The full variable domain, its missing parts supplied by reference TRBV7-9 and TRBJ2-2, is DTGVSQNPRHKITKRGQNVTFRCDPISEHNRLYWYRQTLGQGPEFLTYFQNEAQLEKSRLLSDRFSAERPKGSFSTLEIQRTEQGDSAMYLCASPAGVRNGELFFGEGSRLTVL.

This clonotype was seen a few times. The V and J genes are TRBV4-3 and TRBJ2-4; no firm D call. The CDR3 spans 15 residues. Germline V gene sequence: CDR1 LGHNA, CDR2 YSLEER. V dropped 0 bases and J dropped 7 bases, with 13 bases sitting between them. For the CDR3, the DNA is TGCGCCAGCAGCCAAGAAAGATTAGGAACCAACATTCAGTACTTC. Translation gives CASSQERLGTNIQYF.

This clonotype was seen only a few times. The chain uses TRBV5-6 and TRBJ2-3; D might be TRBD2 (6 bases). V lost 5 bases and J lost 1, with 14 bases in between. The CDR3 consists of 15 residues. Germline V gene lookup returns CDR1 SGHDT and CDR2 YYEEEE. DNA for the CDR3: TGTGCCAGCAGTCCAGAGGAGGGAGGCACAGATACGCAGTATTTT. It codes for CASSPEEGGTDTQYF.

This clonotype turned up a few times. The rearrangement joins TRBV6-5 to TRBJ1-1; D might be TRBD1 (5 bases). This CDR3 comprises 13 residues. The V end was cut by 4 bases, the J end by 7 bases, with 13 bases between. Germline V lookup: CDR1 MNHEY, CDR2 SVGAGI. CDR3 sequence (DNA): TGTGCCAGCAGTTCCAGGGACGTCAATGAAGCTTTCTTT. As protein: CASSSRDVNEAFF.

This clonotype was seen at least ten times. The chain links TRBV7-2 to TRBJ2-7, with D possibly being TRBD2 (5 bases). Germline V gene sequence: CDR1 SGHTA, CDR2 FQGNSA. The V end was cut by 5 bases, the J end by 7 bases, with 24 bases between. The length of the CDR3 is 16 residues. The CDR3 DNA is TGTGCCAGCAGCCCAGACGGACGGGGTGGCTTCCTGGAGCAGTACTTC. Amino acid sequence: CASSPDGRGGFLEQYF. Full variable domain (outside the CDR3, taken from reference TRBV7-2 and TRBJ2-7): GAGVSQSPSNKVTEKGKDVELRCDPISGHTALYWYRQSLGQGLEFLIYFQGNSAPDKSGLPSDRFSAERTGGSVSTLTIQRTQQEDSAVYLCASSPDGRGGFLEQYFGPGTRLTVT.

This clonotype occurred a few times. V is TRBV5-1 and J is TRBJ1-2, with D unresolved. The length of the CDR3 is 15 residues. Trimming took off 0 bases at V and 4 bases at J, with 13 bases between the two ends. Germline CDR1 reads SGHRS; CDR2 reads YFSETQ. CDR3 sequence reads: CASSLDRSTLYGYTF. As DNA, the CDR3 is TGCGCCAGCAGCTTGGATCGCAGCACTCTCTATGGCTACACCTTC.

This clonotype has at least ten counts. The V gene is TRBV7-2, the J gene TRBJ2-5; the match to TRBD1 covers 8 bases. This CDR3 region has 14 residues. Germline CDR1 is SGHTA and CDR2 is FQGNSA. With V trimmed by 5 bases and J by 4 bases, 6 bases remained unmatched. The CDR3: CASSPRTGLETQYF. The DNA of the CDR3 is TGTGCCAGCAGCCCCCGGACAGGGCTAGAGACCCAGTACTTC.

The chain employs TRBV5-4 and TRBJ1-2; D is ambiguous. CDR3 length equals 16 residues. Germline V gene sequence: CDR1 SGHNT, CDR2 YYREEE (reference sequence). V was clipped by 5 bases and J by 0 bases, with 17 bases between them. The CDR3 region has the DNA TGTGCCAGCAGATCCTCCGGCCATATAGCTAACTATGGCTACACCTTC. The encoded protein is CASRSSGHIANYGYTF.

This clonotype was detected a few times. V is TRBV10-3 and J is TRBJ2-3, with D perhaps assigned TRBD1 or TRBD2 (6 bases each). CDR1 ENHRY and CDR2 SYGVKD come from the germline V gene. Deletions cut 8 bases from V and 5 bases from J, with 17 bases between. This CDR3 has 14 amino acids. The CDR3 DNA reads as TGTGCCATCGCCGGGGGCTCGGGGAAAGATACGCAGTATTTT. It specifies CAIAGGSGKDTQYF.

At least ten counts were recorded for this clonotype. The rearrangement joins TRBV12-3 or TRBV12-4 to TRBJ1-5; no clear D gene. Trimming removed 5 bases from V and 6 bases from J, with 11 bases in between. The CDR3 runs 13 residues. The CDR3 sequence: CASSHTNSQPQHF. For the CDR3, the DNA is TGTGCCAGCAGTCATACGAATTCTCAGCCCCAGCATTTT.

This clonotype was counted only a few times. The chain has TRBV20-1 and TRBJ1-1; the D gene is possibly TRBD1 (5 bases). V was trimmed by 0 bases and J by 4 bases, leaving 12 bases between them. In germline, CDR1 is DFQATT, CDR2 SNEGSKA (reference sequence). The CDR3 is made up of 14 amino acids. CDR3 protein: CSARDRTGPTEAFF. The CDR3 DNA reads TGCAGTGCTAGAGACAGAACAGGACCCACTGAAGCTTTCTTT.

The chain recombines TRBV20-1 with TRBJ2-7; either TRBD1 or TRBD2 may supply D (6 bases each). With 4 bases removed from V and 0 bases from J, the gap between germline ends came to 13 bases. This CDR3 is built from 14 residues. Per the germline V gene, CDR1 is DFQATT and CDR2 is SNEGSKA (reference sequence). CDR3 in amino acids: CSAKGGAVSYEQYF. The CDR3 bases are TGCAGTGCTAAGGGGGGAGCCGTCTCCTACGAGCAGTACTTC.